This T cell receptor (beta chain) was documented in a study of neoadjuvant anti-PD-1 for oral cavity cancer. Time point here: after neoadjuvant nivolumab, at surgical resection. The CDR3 loop spans 16 amino acids. V lost 5 bases, J lost 5 bases, and 21 bases lay in between. In germline, CDR1 is SGHTA, CDR2 FQGNSA. This clone was detected only once. TCRdb keeps only in-frame clones here, not all; method: immunoSEQ multiplex PCR. The table lists about 72,000 clones, 70% to 90% of them singletons. The source material was PBMCs, sampled after nivolumab (anti-PD-1) treatment. This TCR derives from a person aged 35-79 years with oral cavity squamous cell carcinoma. The chain employs TRBV7-2 and TRBJ1-2; D uncertain. CDR3 bases: TGTGCCAGCAGCCCCGTCACGTTAGGCGGAACTTATGGCTACACCTTC. This gives the protein CASSPVTLGGTYGYTF.